The clone carrying this TCR beta chain was observed a few times. This specimen comes from a study of blood T cell repertoires in COVID-19. Across the study: Italy, Spain and the United States were the sources of the convalescent and acute COVID-19 samples.

Germline values: CDR1 LNHDA, CDR2 SQIVND (reference sequence). Trimming took 2 bases from V and 7 from J; bases not matched to a gene: 5. The CDR3 is made up of 15 amino acids. This table comes from immunoSEQ multiplex PCR, and its TCRdb copy is limited to in-frame clones, with some not included. The sample lists approximately 42,000 clones, approximately 70% seen once, with roughly two thirds in the top ten. What was sequenced was peripheral blood. The clonotype was recovered from a man older than 75 with acute or convalescent COVID-19. The chain links TRBV19 to TRBJ2-1; TRBD1 matches 10 bases. DNA for the CDR3: TGTGCCAGTAGTATAACCCGGACAGGGGGGAATGAGCAGTTCTTC. It translates to CASSITRTGGNEQFF.